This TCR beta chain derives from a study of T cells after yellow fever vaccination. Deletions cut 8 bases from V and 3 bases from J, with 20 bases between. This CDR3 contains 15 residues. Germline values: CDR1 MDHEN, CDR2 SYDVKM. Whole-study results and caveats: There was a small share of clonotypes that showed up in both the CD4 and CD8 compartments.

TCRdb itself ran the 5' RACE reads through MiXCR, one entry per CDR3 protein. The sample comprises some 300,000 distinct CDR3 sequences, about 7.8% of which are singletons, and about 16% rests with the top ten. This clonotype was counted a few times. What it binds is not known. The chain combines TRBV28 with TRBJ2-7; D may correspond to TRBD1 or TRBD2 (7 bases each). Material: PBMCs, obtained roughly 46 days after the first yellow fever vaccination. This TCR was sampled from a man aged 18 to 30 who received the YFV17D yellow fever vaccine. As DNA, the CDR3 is TGTGCCAGCGCCCCAGGGGGGGCTGATAGCTACGAGCAGTACGTC. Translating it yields CASAPGGADSYEQYV.